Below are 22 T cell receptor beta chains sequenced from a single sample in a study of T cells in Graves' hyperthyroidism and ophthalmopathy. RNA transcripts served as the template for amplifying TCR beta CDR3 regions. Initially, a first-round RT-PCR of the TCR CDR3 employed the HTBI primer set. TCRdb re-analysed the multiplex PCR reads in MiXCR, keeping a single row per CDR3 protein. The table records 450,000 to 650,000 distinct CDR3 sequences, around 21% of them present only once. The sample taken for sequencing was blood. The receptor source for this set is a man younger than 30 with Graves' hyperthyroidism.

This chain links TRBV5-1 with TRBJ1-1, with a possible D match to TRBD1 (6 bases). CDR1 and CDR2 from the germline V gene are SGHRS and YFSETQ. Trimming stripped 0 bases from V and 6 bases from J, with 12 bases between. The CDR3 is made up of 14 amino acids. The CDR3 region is CASSLVGASSEAFF. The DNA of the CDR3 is TGCGCCAGCAGCTTGGTGGGGGCCAGCTCTGAAGCTTTCTTT.

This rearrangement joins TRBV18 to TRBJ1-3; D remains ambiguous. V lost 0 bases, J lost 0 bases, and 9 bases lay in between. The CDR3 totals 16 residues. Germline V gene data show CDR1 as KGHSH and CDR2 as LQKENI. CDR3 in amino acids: CASSPPPVFSGNTIYF. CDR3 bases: TGTGCCAGCTCACCACCGCCAGTCTTCTCTGGAAACACCATATATTTT.

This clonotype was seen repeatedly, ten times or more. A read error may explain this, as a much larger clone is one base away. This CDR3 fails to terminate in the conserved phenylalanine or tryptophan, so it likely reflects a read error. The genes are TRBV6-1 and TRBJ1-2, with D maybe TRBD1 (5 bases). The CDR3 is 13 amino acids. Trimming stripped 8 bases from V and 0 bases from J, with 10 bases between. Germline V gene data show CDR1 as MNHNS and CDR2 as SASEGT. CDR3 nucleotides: TGTGCCAGCCGCCTGGGGCCTAACTATGGCTACACCCTC. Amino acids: CASRLGPNYGYTL.

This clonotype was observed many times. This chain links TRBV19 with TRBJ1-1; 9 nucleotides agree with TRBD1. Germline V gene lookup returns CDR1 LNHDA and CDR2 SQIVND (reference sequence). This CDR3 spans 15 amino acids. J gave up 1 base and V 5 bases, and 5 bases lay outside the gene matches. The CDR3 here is CASSPEQGANTEAFF. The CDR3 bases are TGTGCCAGTAGTCCGGAACAGGGGGCGAACACTGAAGCTTTCTTT.

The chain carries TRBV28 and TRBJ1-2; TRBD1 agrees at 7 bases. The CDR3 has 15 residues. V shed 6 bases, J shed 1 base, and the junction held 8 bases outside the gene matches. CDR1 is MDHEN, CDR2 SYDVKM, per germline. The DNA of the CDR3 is TGTGCCAGCAGCTCCGCGACAGGGTTTAACTATGGCTACACCTTC. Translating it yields CASSSATGFNYGYTF.

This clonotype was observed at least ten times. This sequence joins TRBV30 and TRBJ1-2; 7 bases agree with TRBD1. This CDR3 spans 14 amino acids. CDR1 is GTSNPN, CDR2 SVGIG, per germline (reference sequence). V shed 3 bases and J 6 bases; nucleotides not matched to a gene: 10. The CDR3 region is CAWRETGRLNGYTF. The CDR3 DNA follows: TGTGCCTGGAGGGAGACAGGGAGGTTGAATGGCTACACCTTC.

The CDR3 region is CSATELYEQYF. The CDR3 DNA sequence: TGCAGTGCAACAGAGCTCTACGAGCAGTACTTC. The rearrangement joins TRBV20-1 to TRBJ2-7; no reliable D call. The germline gives CDR1 DFQATT, CDR2 SNEGSKA (reference sequence). V lost 6 bases to trimming and J lost 3 bases, with 9 bases between them. The CDR3 is 11 amino acids.

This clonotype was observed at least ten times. CDR3 amino acids: CASSLGGRVRNYEQYF. The CDR3 DNA is TGTGCCAGCAGCTTAGGGGGACGGGTGAGAAACTACGAGCAGTACTTC. This chain uses TRBV7-2 with TRBJ2-7; tentatively, D is TRBD1 or TRBD2 (5 bases each). This CDR3 spans 16 amino acids. Germline V gene sequence: CDR1 SGHTA, CDR2 FQGNSA. V was pared by 1 base and J by 3 bases, with 16 bases between.

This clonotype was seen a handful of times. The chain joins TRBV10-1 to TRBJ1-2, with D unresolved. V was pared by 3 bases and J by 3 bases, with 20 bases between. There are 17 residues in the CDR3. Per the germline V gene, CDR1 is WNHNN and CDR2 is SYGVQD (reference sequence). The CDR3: CASSDSRTSGYDYGYTF. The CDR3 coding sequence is TGCGCCAGCAGTGATTCCCGCACCTCGGGGTATGACTATGGCTACACCTTC.

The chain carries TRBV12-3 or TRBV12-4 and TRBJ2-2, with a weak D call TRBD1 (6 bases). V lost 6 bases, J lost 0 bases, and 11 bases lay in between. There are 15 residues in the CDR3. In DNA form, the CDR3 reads TGTGCCAGCAGACGGACAGCTTCGAACACCGGGGAGCTGTTTTTT. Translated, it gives CASRRTASNTGELFF.

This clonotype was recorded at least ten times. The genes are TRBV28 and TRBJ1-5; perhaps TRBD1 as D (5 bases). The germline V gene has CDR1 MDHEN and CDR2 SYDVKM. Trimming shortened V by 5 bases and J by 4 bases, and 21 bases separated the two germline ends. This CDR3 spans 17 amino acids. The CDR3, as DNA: TGTGCCAGCAGTCCGCGGATTCGGGACGGGGGAAATCAGCCCCAGCATTTT. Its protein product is CASSPRIRDGGNQPQHF. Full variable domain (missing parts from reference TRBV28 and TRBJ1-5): DVKVTQSSRYLVKRTGEKVFLECVQDMDHENMFWYRQDPGLGLRLIYFSYDVKMKEKGDIPEGYSVSREKKERFSLILESASTNQTSMYLCASSPRIRDGGNQPQHFGDGTRLSIL.

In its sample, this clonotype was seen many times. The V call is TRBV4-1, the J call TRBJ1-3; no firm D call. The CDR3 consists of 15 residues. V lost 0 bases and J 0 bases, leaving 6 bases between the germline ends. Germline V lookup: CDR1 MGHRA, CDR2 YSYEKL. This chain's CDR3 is CASSQDGDSGNTIYF. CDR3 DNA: TGCGCCAGCAGCCAAGATGGTGACTCTGGAAACACCATATATTTT.

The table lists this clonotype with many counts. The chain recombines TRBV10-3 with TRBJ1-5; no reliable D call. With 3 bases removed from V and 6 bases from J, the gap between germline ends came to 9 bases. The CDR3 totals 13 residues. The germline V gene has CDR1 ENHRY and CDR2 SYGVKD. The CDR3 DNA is TGTGCCATCAGTGACTTATCCAGTCAGCCCCAGCATTTT. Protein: CAISDLSSQPQHF.

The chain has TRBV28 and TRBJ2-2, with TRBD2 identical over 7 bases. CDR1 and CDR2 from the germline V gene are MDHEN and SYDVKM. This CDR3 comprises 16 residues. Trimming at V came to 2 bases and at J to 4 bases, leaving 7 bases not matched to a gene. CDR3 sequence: CASSLRGRVITGELFF. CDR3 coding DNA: TGTGCCAGCAGTTTACGGGGGAGGGTGATCACCGGGGAGCTGTTTTTT. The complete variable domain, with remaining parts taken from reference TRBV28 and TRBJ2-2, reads DVKVTQSSRYLVKRTGEKVFLECVQDMDHENMFWYRQDPGLGLRLIYFSYDVKMKEKGDIPEGYSVSREKKERFSLILESASTNQTSMYLCASSLRGRVITGELFFGEGSRLTVL.

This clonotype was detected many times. This CDR3 is CATHRVRSQPQHF. In nucleotides, the CDR3 is TGTGCCACACACAGGGTACGAAGTCAGCCCCAGCATTTT. The rearrangement joins TRBV6-2 or TRBV6-3 to TRBJ1-5, with D possibly TRBD1 on 6 matching bases. V lost 10 bases and J lost 6, with 16 bases in between. From germline, CDR1 is MNHEY and CDR2 SVGEGT. The CDR3 length is 13 residues.

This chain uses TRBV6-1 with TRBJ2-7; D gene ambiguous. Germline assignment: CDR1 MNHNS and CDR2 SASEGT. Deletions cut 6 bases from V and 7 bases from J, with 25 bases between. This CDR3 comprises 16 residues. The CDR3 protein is CASSHLPRVPDEEQYF. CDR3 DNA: TGTGCCAGCAGCCACCTCCCCCGGGTCCCTGACGAGGAGCAGTACTTC.

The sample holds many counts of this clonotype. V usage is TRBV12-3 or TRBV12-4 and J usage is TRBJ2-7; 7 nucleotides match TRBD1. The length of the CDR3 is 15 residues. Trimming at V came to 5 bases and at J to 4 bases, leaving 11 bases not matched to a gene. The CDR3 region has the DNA TGTGCCAGCAGTCACACAGGGGCGAAAAATTACGAGCAGTACTTC. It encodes CASSHTGAKNYEQYF.

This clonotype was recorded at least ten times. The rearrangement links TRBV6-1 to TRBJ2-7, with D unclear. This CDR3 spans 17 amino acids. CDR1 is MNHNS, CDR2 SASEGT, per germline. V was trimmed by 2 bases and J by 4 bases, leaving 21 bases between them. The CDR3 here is CASSELGGIKIVYEQYF. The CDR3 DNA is TGTGCCAGCAGTGAATTAGGTGGGATAAAGATCGTTTACGAGCAGTACTTC.

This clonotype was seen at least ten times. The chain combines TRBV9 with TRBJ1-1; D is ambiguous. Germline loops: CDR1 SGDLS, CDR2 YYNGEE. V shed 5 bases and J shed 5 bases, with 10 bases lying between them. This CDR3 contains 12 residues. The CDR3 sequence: CASSGRETEAFF. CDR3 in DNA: TGTGCCAGCAGTGGGAGGGAGACTGAAGCTTTCTTT.

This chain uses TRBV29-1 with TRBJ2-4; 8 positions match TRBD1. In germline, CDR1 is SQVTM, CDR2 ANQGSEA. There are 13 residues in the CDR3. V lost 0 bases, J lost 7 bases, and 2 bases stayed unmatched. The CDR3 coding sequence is TGCAGCGTTGAAGAACAGGGGGGTAACATTCAGTACTTC. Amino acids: CSVEEQGGNIQYF.

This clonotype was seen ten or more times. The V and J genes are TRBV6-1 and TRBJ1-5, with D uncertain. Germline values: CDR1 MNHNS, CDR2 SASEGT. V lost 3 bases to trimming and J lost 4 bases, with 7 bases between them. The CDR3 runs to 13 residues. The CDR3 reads CASSERGNQPQHF. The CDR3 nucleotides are TGTGCCAGCAGTGAGCGGGGAAATCAGCCCCAGCATTTT.

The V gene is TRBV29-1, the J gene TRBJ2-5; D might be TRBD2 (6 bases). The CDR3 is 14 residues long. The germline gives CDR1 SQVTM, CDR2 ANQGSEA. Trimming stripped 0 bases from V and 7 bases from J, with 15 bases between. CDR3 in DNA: TGCAGCGTTGAAGAGACGGTTCTCGGGGGGACCCAGTACTTC. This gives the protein CSVEETVLGGTQYF. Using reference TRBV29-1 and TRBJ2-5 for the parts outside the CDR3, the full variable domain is SAVISQKPSRDICQRGTSLTIQCQVDSQVTMMFWYRQQPGQSLTLIATANQGSEATYESGFVIDKFPISRPNLTFSTLTVSNMSPEDSSIYLCSVEETVLGGTQYFGPGTRLLVL.